These 21 T cell receptor beta chains came from one sample sequenced in a study of T cells after yellow fever vaccination. TCRdb re-called the 5' RACE reads through MiXCR, storing one row per CDR3 protein. The sample yields about 130,000 distinct CDR3 sequences, less than 8.5% seen once. The specimen comprised CD4+ T cells sorted from PBMCs, sampled 10 days after the yellow fever booster vaccination. Receptors were obtained from a young man who received the YFV17D yellow fever vaccine.

Ten or more counts support this clonotype. This CDR3 is CAISVELAGYTGELFF. CDR3 bases: TGTGCCATCAGTGTGGAACTAGCGGGATACACCGGGGAGCTGTTTTTT. V is TRBV10-3 and J is TRBJ2-2; 10 positions agree with TRBD2. The germline gives CDR1 ENHRY, CDR2 SYGVKD. Trimming cost V 4 bases and J 3 bases; bases outside gene matches: 5. CDR3 length: 16 residues.

V is TRBV20-1 and J is TRBJ2-1; D possibly corresponds to TRBD2 (6 bases). The CDR3 runs 16 residues. Trimming cost V 3 bases and J 0 bases, with 15 bases left between them. CDR1 and CDR2 (germline): DFQATT, SNEGSKA (reference sequence). CDR3 region: CSARRRAGSSYNEQFF. The CDR3 DNA reads TGCAGTGCTAGGAGGAGGGCGGGCAGCTCCTACAATGAGCAGTTCTTC.

In this sample, this clonotype turned up a few times. This rearrangement joins TRBV9 to TRBJ2-7, with 7 bases lining up with TRBD2. Looked up from germline, CDR1 is SGDLS and CDR2 is YYNGEE. V lost 2 bases and J lost 0; bases outside the gene matches: 2. The length of the CDR3 is 14 residues. The CDR3 nucleotides are TGTGCCAGCAGCGTGACTAGCACCTCCTACGAGCAGTACTTC. This encodes CASSVTSTSYEQYF.

This clonotype came up a few times. This chain links TRBV27 with TRBJ2-1; 11 bases line up with TRBD2. V shed 6 bases, J shed 5 bases, and the junction held 9 bases outside the gene matches. The germline CDR1 and CDR2 sequences are MNHEY and SMNVEV (reference sequence). This CDR3 region has 16 residues. CDR3 residues: CASSPISGRAHNEQFF. DNA of the CDR3: TGTGCCAGCAGCCCCATTAGCGGGAGGGCCCACAATGAGCAGTTCTTC.

This clonotype was counted ten times or more. V gene TRBV6-5 combines with J gene TRBJ2-6; D may match TRBD1 or TRBD2 (5 bases each). The V and J ends lost 1 base and 0 bases respectively, with 10 bases between them. The CDR3 is 17 amino acids. The germline gives CDR1 MNHEY, CDR2 SVGAGI. CDR3 sequence reads: CASSYYPRGSGANVLTF. The CDR3 bases are TGTGCCAGCAGTTACTATCCGAGGGGCTCTGGGGCCAACGTCCTGACTTTC.

Many counts were recorded for this clonotype. The chain links TRBV12-3 or TRBV12-4 to TRBJ2-1; 9 bases match TRBD2. The junction had 8 bases not matched to a gene; V was cut back by 4 bases and J by 7 bases. This CDR3 region has 15 residues. In nucleotides, the CDR3 is TGTGCCAGCAGTTCGACTAGCGGCTCGGGGAATGAGCAGTTCTTC. It translates to CASSSTSGSGNEQFF.

This clonotype was observed many times. The chain uses TRBV18 and TRBJ2-3; a possible D gene is TRBD2 (5 bases). The length of the CDR3 is 13 residues. CDR1 and CDR2 from the germline V gene are KGHSH and LQKENI. V dropped 1 base and J dropped 10 bases, with 12 bases sitting between them. The CDR3 spells CASSPLEEVAQYF. The CDR3 DNA follows: TGTGCCAGCTCACCACTGGAGGAGGTAGCGCAGTATTTT.

In this sample, this clonotype turned up many times. The chain uses TRBV4-3 and TRBJ2-3; 12 nucleotides align to TRBD2. This CDR3 has 16 amino acids. V shed 1 base, J shed 4 bases, and the junction held 3 bases outside the gene matches. From germline, CDR1 is LGHNA and CDR2 YSLEER. CDR3 residues: CASSQGTSGMSDTQYF. The CDR3 DNA follows: TGCGCCAGCAGCCAAGGGACTAGCGGGATGTCAGATACGCAGTATTTT.

This chain uses TRBV5-1 with TRBJ2-1; 9 nucleotides line up with TRBD2. V was pared by 5 bases and J by 0 bases, with 9 bases of the junction left unmatched. This CDR3 comprises 17 residues. Germline CDR1 SGHRS, CDR2 YFSETQ. In DNA form, the CDR3 reads TGCGCCAGCAGAAAACTAGCGGGTCCCAACTCCTACAATGAGCAGTTCTTC. This gives the protein CASRKLAGPNSYNEQFF.

The chain combines TRBV6-5 with TRBJ1-5; D ambiguous. The end of the DNA is better explained by TRBJ2-3, so the J call may be wrong. This CDR3 has 14 residues. The germline V gene has CDR1 MNHEY and CDR2 SVGAGI. The CDR3 region is CASSYSPGYQPQYF. As DNA, the CDR3 is TGTGCCAGCAGTTACTCACCTGGTTATCAGCCCCAGTATTTT.

This clonotype has ten or more counts. This chain uses TRBV7-2 with TRBJ2-1; the D call may be TRBD1 or TRBD2 (7 bases each). Germline V gene sequence: CDR1 SGHTA, CDR2 FQGNSA. The V and J ends lost 7 bases and 6 bases respectively, with 19 bases between them. The CDR3 sequence is 15 residues long. CDR3 amino acids: CASILSGRGGNEQFF. In DNA form, the CDR3 reads TGTGCCAGCATCCTTTCAGGCAGGGGGGGCAATGAGCAGTTCTTC.

This clonotype appeared many times. The chain is built from TRBV3-1 and TRBJ2-7; D remains ambiguous. The CDR3 covers 13 residues. Germline CDR1 LGHDT, CDR2 YNNKEL (reference sequence). The germline V and J ends were trimmed by 1 base and 2 bases, with 6 bases remaining between them. The CDR3 spells CASSQAETYEQYF. The CDR3 nucleotides read TGTGCCAGCAGCCAAGCAGAGACCTACGAGCAGTACTTC.

Many counts were recorded for this clonotype. V is TRBV15 and J is TRBJ2-1; D not resolved. The CDR3 covers 14 residues. Per the germline V gene, CDR1 is LNHNV and CDR2 is YYDKDF (reference sequence). The ends were cut back, 7 bases at V and 0 bases at J, with 10 bases in the middle. The CDR3 region is CATTIGGSYNEQFF. The CDR3 bases are TGTGCCACCACGATCGGTGGCTCCTACAATGAGCAGTTCTTC.

This clonotype was detected only once. The gene calls are TRBV5-4 and TRBJ2-5; 8 positions agree with TRBD2. From germline, CDR1 is SGHNT and CDR2 YYREEE (reference sequence). CDR3 size: 16 residues. V shed 4 bases, J shed 1 base, and the junction held 9 bases outside the gene matches. The CDR3 sequence is CASSRRTSRTQETQYF. Here the CDR3 DNA reads TGTGCCAGCAGCCGTCGGACTAGCCGGACCCAAGAGACCCAGTACTTC.

Ten or more counts support this clonotype. V and J are TRBV7-9 and TRBJ1-1; D gene ambiguous. The V gene lost 0 bases and the J gene lost 3 bases, with 11 bases spanning the gap. The CDR3 extends over 15 amino acids. Germline-derived CDR1 and CDR2 are SEHNR and FQNEAQ (reference sequence). The CDR3 DNA reads as TGTGCCAGCAGCTTAGCCTGGACGGTCGACACTGAAGCTTTCTTT. Translation gives CASSLAWTVDTEAFF.

This clonotype was seen ten or more times. This chain uses TRBV29-1 with TRBJ2-5; a possible D gene is TRBD1 (5 bases). The germline V and J ends were trimmed by 4 bases and 5 bases, with 11 bases remaining between them. The CDR3 is 12 amino acids. Germline lookup yields CDR1 SQVTM and CDR2 ANQGSEA. CDR3 DNA: TGCAGCGTTGTGGGGCCAAGTGAGACCCAGTACTTC. Protein sequence: CSVVGPSETQYF.

This clonotype was counted only a few times. The chain combines TRBV20-1 with TRBJ2-5; TRBD2 matches 11 bases. This CDR3 region has 17 residues. CDR1 and CDR2 from the germline V gene are DFQATT and SNEGSKA (reference sequence). Trimming took 1 base from V and 5 from J; bases not matched to a gene: 12. The CDR3, as DNA: TGCAGTGCTAGAGCCCCGGGACTAGCGGAAGCGGGGGAGACCCAGTACTTC. This translates into CSARAPGLAEAGETQYF.

As concerns this clonotype: Since a much larger clone is just one base distant, this may be a read error. This sequence joins TRBV5-1 and TRBJ1-2; 11 bases are a match to TRBD1. The germline V gene has CDR1 SGHRS and CDR2 YFSETQ. Trimming at V came to 4 bases and at J to 5 bases, leaving 4 bases not matched to a gene. The CDR3 sequence is 14 residues long. The CDR3 is CASSPGQGEYGYTF. In DNA, the CDR3 is TGCGCCAGCAGCCCGGGACAGGGGGAATATGGCTACACCTTC.

There are many counts of this clonotype. The chain has TRBV7-2 and TRBJ2-1; 9 bases map to TRBD2. The CDR3 is 16 amino acids. Germline values: CDR1 SGHTA, CDR2 FQGNSA. V shed 1 base, J shed 4 bases, and the junction held 5 bases outside the gene matches. CDR3 DNA: TGTGCCAGCAGCTTAGAAGTCACTAGCGGGTACAATGAGCAGTTCTTC. Translation gives CASSLEVTSGYNEQFF.

Concerning this clonotype: A much larger clone is a single base away; this may be a read error. V is TRBV11-2 and J is TRBJ2-7; D not certain. The CDR3 has 13 residues. The germline V gene has CDR1 SGHAT and CDR2 FQNNGV. CDR3 amino acids: CASSLAAPGEQNF. The CDR3 region has the DNA TGTGCCAGCAGCTTAGCCGCACCCGGCGAGCAGAACTTC.

This clonotype was counted many times. V gene TRBV10-3 combines with J gene TRBJ2-3; perhaps TRBD2 as D (5 bases). This CDR3 is 14 amino acids long. Trimming cost V 5 bases and J 4 bases, with 13 bases left between them. CDR1 and CDR2 from the germline V gene are ENHRY and SYGVKD. The CDR3 reads CAISSGPAADTQYF. CDR3 sequence (DNA): TGTGCCATCAGTAGCGGCCCCGCGGCAGATACGCAGTATTTT.